These 22 T cell receptor beta chains were sequenced from one sample in a study of human T cells and chemical hapten exposure. As for time point: patch test 3, about 24 weeks after DPC sensitization. Documented treatment: therapeutic diphenylcyclopropenone sensitization with weekly scalp DPC. A single record per CDR3 protein comes from TCRdb applying MiXCR to the RACE reads. In the table there are 210,000 or so distinct CDR3 sequences, about 25% of which are singletons. The input for sequencing was whole blood, taken in connection with sensitization to the hapten diphenylcyclopropenone (DPC). The receptors were sampled from a woman in her forties with alopecia areata. Some clones in this sample may be carry-over from other donors' samples.

The V call is TRBV6-2 or TRBV6-3, the J call TRBJ1-5; D remains unclear. Trimming shortened V by 6 bases and J by 4 bases, and 10 bases separated the two germline ends. The CDR3 is 13 residues long. In germline, CDR1 is MNHEY, CDR2 SVGEGT. DNA of the CDR3: TGTGCCAGCAGCCTTACGTGGAATCAGCCCCAGCATTTT. It translates to CASSLTWNQPQHF.

This chain connects TRBV20-1 to TRBJ2-3; D is uncertain. The germline V gene has CDR1 DFQATT and CDR2 SNEGSKA (reference sequence). Trimming pared 3 bases from V and 0 bases from J, leaving 7 bases between. The CDR3 spans 13 residues. As DNA, the CDR3 is TGCAGTGCTAGCGCGACTAGCACAGATACGCAGTATTTT. This encodes CSASATSTDTQYF.

The chain employs TRBV29-1 and TRBJ2-7; D is perhaps TRBD2 (5 bases). From germline, CDR1 is SQVTM and CDR2 ANQGSEA. This CDR3 has 13 amino acids. Trimming removed 6 bases at V and 1 base at J, with 13 bases between. In DNA form, the CDR3 reads TGCAGCGTCGAGCGGATGGGGTCCTACGAGCAGTACTTC. Its translation is CSVERMGSYEQYF.

The V gene is TRBV12-3 or TRBV12-4, the J gene TRBJ2-1; D gene ambiguous. The CDR3 spans 15 residues. Trimming removed 2 bases at V and 0 bases at J, with 8 bases between. Here the CDR3 DNA reads TGTGCCAGCAGTTTAATGTATAGCTCCTACAATGAGCAGTTCTTC. The encoded protein is CASSLMYSSYNEQFF.

In its sample, this clonotype was seen many times. The chain is built from TRBV4-1 and TRBJ2-4, with a possible D match to TRBD1 (5 bases). Germline CDR1 MGHRA, CDR2 YSYEKL. This CDR3 spans 16 amino acids. Between the trimmed V and J ends, which lost 4 bases and 7 bases, there was a span of 20 bases. The CDR3 region is CASSRLEAGLGNIQYF. The CDR3 bases are TGCGCCAGCAGCCGGCTTGAGGCAGGGCTGGGGAACATTCAGTACTTC.

This clonotype was detected only a few times. The rearrangement uses TRBV10-3 and TRBJ2-3; D is undetermined. V dropped 0 bases and J dropped 7 bases, with 11 bases sitting between them. In germline, CDR1 is ENHRY, CDR2 SYGVKD. The CDR3 has 14 amino acids. The CDR3 loop reads CAISESTGPNTQYF. The CDR3 DNA follows: TGTGCCATCAGTGAGTCTACCGGGCCAAATACGCAGTATTTT.

This chain uses TRBV2 with TRBJ2-1, with D possibly being TRBD1 (6 bases). Germline values: CDR1 SNHLY, CDR2 FYNNEI. The CDR3 is 11 amino acids. The V and J ends lost 4 bases and 8 bases respectively, with 6 bases between them. CDR3: CASSAGDEQFF. CDR3 sequence (DNA): TGTGCCAGCAGTGCAGGGGATGAGCAGTTCTTC.

This clonotype appeared many times. The rearrangement joins TRBV10-3 to TRBJ2-3; maybe TRBD2 (6 bases). Trimming removed 5 bases from V and 6 bases from J, with 21 bases in between. CDR1 and CDR2 from the germline V gene are ENHRY and SYGVKD. The CDR3 runs 16 residues. The CDR3 protein is CAISKGSLRGGDTQYF. The DNA for the CDR3 is TGTGCCATCAGTAAAGGATCCCTAAGGGGAGGCGATACGCAGTATTTT.

This clonotype was detected a few times. This chain connects TRBV4-1 to TRBJ2-5; D may correspond to TRBD1 or TRBD2 (6 bases each). The CDR3 spans 16 residues. The ends were cut back, 3 bases at V and 2 bases at J, with 16 bases in the middle. Germline lookup yields CDR1 MGHRA and CDR2 YSYEKL. CDR3 nucleotides: TGCGCCAGCAGCCAGGGGGCCGTCGGGGGTCAAGAGACCCAGTACTTC. The encoded protein is CASSQGAVGGQETQYF.

For this clonotype: Mismatch with germline at one junction end may stem from a read error. The V and J genes are TRBV29-1 and TRBJ2-1, with 9 nucleotides matching TRBD2. Germline V gene lookup returns CDR1 SQVTM and CDR2 ANQGSEA. The CDR3 consists of 14 residues. CDR3 protein: CSASNGGRAARQIF. DNA of the CDR3: TGCAGCGCTAGTAATGGCGGGAGGGCCGCTAGACAGATCTTC.

CDR3 residues: CAISESTLAGGGQYF. The CDR3 region has the DNA TGTGCCATCAGTGAGTCGACTCTAGCGGGAGGGGGGCAGTACTTC. V is TRBV10-3 and J is TRBJ2-7; 12 nucleotides line up with TRBD2. The CDR3 consists of 15 residues. Per the germline V gene, CDR1 is ENHRY and CDR2 is SYGVKD. The J segment lost 9 bases and the V segment lost 0 bases, leaving 6 bases of the junction unmatched.

The chain has TRBV28 and TRBJ1-1; D is unclear. The length of the CDR3 is 11 residues. V dropped 7 bases and J dropped 10 bases, with 13 bases sitting between them. Germline V gives CDR1 MDHEN, CDR2 SYDVKM. The CDR3, as DNA: TGTGCCAGCACTACGGAGGTCGGAGCTTTCTTT. As protein: CASTTEVGAFF.

V and J are TRBV5-1 and TRBJ1-1; possibly TRBD1 for D (5 bases). The CDR3 has 15 amino acids. Germline V CDR1 and CDR2: SGHRS, YFSETQ. V was trimmed by 4 bases and J by 1 base, leaving 14 bases between them. CDR3 sequence: CASSAGTPQNTEAFF. CDR3 DNA sequence: TGCGCCAGCAGCGCCGGGACCCCACAGAACACTGAAGCTTTCTTT. The full variable domain, its missing parts supplied by reference TRBV5-1 and TRBJ1-1, is KAGVTQTPRYLIKTRGQQVTLSCSPISGHRSVSWYQQTPGQGLQFLFEYFSETQRNKGNFPGRFSGRQFSNSRSEMNVSTLELGDSALYLCASSAGTPQNTEAFFGQGTRLTVV.

This sequence joins TRBV27 and TRBJ2-2; D tentatively reads TRBD1 or TRBD2 (5 bases each). This CDR3 spans 15 amino acids. Germline CDR1 reads MNHEY; CDR2 reads SMNVEV (reference sequence). V lost 3 bases and J 5 bases, leaving 13 bases between the germline ends. CDR3 amino acids: CASSFEPWGTGELFF. In DNA form, the CDR3 reads TGTGCCAGCAGTTTTGAACCATGGGGGACCGGGGAGCTGTTTTTT.

CDR3 sequence: CASSGPDEKLFF. The DNA for the CDR3 is TGTGCCAGCAGTGGGCCTGATGAAAAACTGTTTTTT. This chain connects TRBV2 to TRBJ1-4; D is ambiguous. CDR3 length: 12 residues. CDR1 is SNHLY, CDR2 FYNNEI, per germline. With 4 bases removed from V and 6 bases from J, the gap between germline ends came to 6 bases.

This clonotype was seen repeatedly, ten times or more. The chain has TRBV5-1 and TRBJ2-1; 8 positions match TRBD1. The CDR3 runs to 13 residues. Germline CDR1 and CDR2: SGHRS and YFSETQ. The V gene end was trimmed by 4 bases and the J gene end by 7 bases; junction bases not matched to a gene: 4. CDR3 region: CASSPQGANEQFF. Here the CDR3 DNA reads TGCGCCAGCAGCCCGCAGGGGGCAAATGAGCAGTTCTTC.

The V and J genes are TRBV9 and TRBJ2-1, with TRBD2 matching over 9 bases. Germline V gene lookup returns CDR1 SGDLS and CDR2 YYNGEE. V trimming: 0 bases; J trimming: 5 bases; junction bases outside the gene matches: 3. This CDR3 has 15 amino acids. CDR3 nucleotides: TGTGCCAGCAGCGTAGTGGCTAGCGGGGACAATGAGCAGTTCTTC. This translates into CASSVVASGDNEQFF.

This clonotype occurred a few times. V and J are TRBV11-3 and TRBJ2-1; 10 bases line up with TRBD2. CDR3 length: 14 residues. J was trimmed by 5 bases and V by 2 bases; bases with no gene match: 0. The germline CDR1 and CDR2 sequences are SGHNT and YENEEA. CDR3 region: CASSLSGRDNEQFF. The DNA of the CDR3 is TGTGCCAGCAGCTTAAGCGGGAGGGACAATGAGCAGTTCTTC.

The V and J genes are TRBV29-1 and TRBJ1-6; D ambiguous. The ends were cut back, 6 bases at V and 5 bases at J, with 14 bases in the middle. Germline values: CDR1 SQVTM, CDR2 ANQGSEA. This CDR3 region has 14 residues. The CDR3 DNA sequence: TGCAGCGTCCGGTTAGGCGGGGATAATTCACCCCTCCACTTT. The encoded protein is CSVRLGGDNSPLHF.

This clonotype has a handful of counts. The V call is TRBV6-2 or TRBV6-3, the J call TRBJ2-5, with unresolved D. V was pared by 4 bases and J by 7 bases, with 10 bases between. This CDR3 spans 12 amino acids. Germline V CDR1 and CDR2: MNHEY, SVGEGT. The CDR3 is CASSSGSRTQYF. The CDR3 DNA is TGTGCCAGCAGTTCCGGCTCGCGGACCCAGTACTTC.

The V and J genes are TRBV6-1 and TRBJ2-1; 10 nucleotides line up with TRBD2. V lost 0 bases and J lost 5; bases outside the gene matches: 7. This CDR3 is 17 amino acids long. The germline gives CDR1 MNHNS, CDR2 SASEGT. The CDR3 DNA sequence: TGTGCCAGCAGTGAAGCGCTTCTAGCGGGAGTCCACAATGAGCAGTTCTTC. Encoded protein: CASSEALLAGVHNEQFF.

Only one count was recorded for this clonotype. The genes are TRBV7-2 and TRBJ1-1; D possibly corresponds to TRBD1 (6 bases). V lost 11 bases to trimming and J lost 4 bases, with 17 bases between them. This CDR3 is built from 13 residues. Germline V gives CDR1 SGHTA, CDR2 FQGNSA. In nucleotides, the CDR3 is TGTGCCTGCTCCCAGGGGAAGGGCACTGAAGCTTTCTTT. Translating it yields CACSQGKGTEAFF.